This T cell receptor beta chain was profiled in a study of CD8 T cells in Susac syndrome. The study sequenced TCR beta in blood CD8+ and CD4+ T cells. Negative isolation yielded CD8+ and CD4+ T cells; FACS enriched TEMRA cells. Random hexamers served to reverse transcribe roughly 0.5 to 1 ug RNA. TCRdb recomputed calls from the immunoSEQ multiplex PCR reads with MiXCR, one row per CDR3 protein. The data contain around 69,000 distinct CDR3 sequences, roughly 95% of them seen just once; the ten biggest clones take up 0.11%. This CDR3 comprises 14 residues. Germline loops: CDR1 MGHRA, CDR2 YSYEKL. V lost 1 base, J lost 3 bases, and 10 bases lay in between.

J is TRBJ2-7 and V is TRBV4-1; D is unresolved. The sequenced material came from CD4+ T cells from PBMCs. The receptor was derived from a human donor with multiple sclerosis. CDR3 sequence (DNA): TGCGCCAGCAGCCAAGTCGGCAAGAGCTACGAGCAGTACTTC. It is translated as CASSQVGKSYEQYF.